This T cell receptor beta chain was identified in a study of blood T cell repertoires in COVID-19. Clones were read by immunoSEQ multiplex PCR, and TCRdb kept only the in-frame ones, dropping some. Among about 220,000 clones listed, under 90% were seen once. The CDR3 length is 14 residues. The germline V and J ends were trimmed by 3 bases and 5 bases, with 13 bases remaining between them. The rearrangement links TRBV23-1 to TRBJ2-5, with a tentative D call TRBD1 (5 bases). TRBV23-1 is an open reading frame whose function is uncertain. Sequenced material: PBMCs or T cells enriched from blood (not recorded which). The TCR sequence derives from a woman in her 50s who had been exposed to COVID-19. CDR3 coding DNA: TGCGCCAGCAGTCACCCTGCAGGGCGGGAGACCCAGTACTTC. This encodes CASSHPAGRETQYF.